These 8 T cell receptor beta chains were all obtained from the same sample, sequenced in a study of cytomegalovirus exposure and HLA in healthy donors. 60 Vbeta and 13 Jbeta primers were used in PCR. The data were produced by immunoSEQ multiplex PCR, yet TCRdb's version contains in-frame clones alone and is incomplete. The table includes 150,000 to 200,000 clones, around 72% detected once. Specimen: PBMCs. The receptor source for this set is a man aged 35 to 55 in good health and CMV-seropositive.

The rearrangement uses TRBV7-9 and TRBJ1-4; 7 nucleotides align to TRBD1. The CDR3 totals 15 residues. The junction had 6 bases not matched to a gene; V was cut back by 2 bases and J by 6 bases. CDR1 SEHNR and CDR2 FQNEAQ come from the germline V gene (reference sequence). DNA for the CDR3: TGTGCCAGCAGCTTACCGACAGGGAGATATGAAAAACTGTTTTTT. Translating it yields CASSLPTGRYEKLFF. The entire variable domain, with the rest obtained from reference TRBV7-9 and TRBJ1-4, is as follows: DTGVSQNPRHKITKRGQNVTFRCDPISEHNRLYWYRQTLGQGPEFLTYFQNEAQLEKSRLLSDRFSAERPKGSFSTLEIQRTEQGDSAMYLCASSLPTGRYEKLFFGSGTQLSVL.

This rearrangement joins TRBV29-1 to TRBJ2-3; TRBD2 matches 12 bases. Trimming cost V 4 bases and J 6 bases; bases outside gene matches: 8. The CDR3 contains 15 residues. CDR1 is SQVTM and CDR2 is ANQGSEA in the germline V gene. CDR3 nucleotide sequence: TGCAGCGTTGCTAGCGGGGGGGCCGATATGGATACGCAGTATTTT. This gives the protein CSVASGGADMDTQYF.

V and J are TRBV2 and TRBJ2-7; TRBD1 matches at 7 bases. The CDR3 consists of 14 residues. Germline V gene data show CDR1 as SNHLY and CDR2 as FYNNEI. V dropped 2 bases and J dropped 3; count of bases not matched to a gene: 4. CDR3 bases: TGTGCCAGCAGTGAATTTGGGACAGTCTACGAGCAGTACTTC. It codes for CASSEFGTVYEQYF.

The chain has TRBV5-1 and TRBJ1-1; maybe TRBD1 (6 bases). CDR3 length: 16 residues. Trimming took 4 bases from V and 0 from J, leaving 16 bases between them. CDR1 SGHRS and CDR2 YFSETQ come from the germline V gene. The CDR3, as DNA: TGCGCCAGCAGCCGTGGGGAGGGGGGCCTGAACACTGAAGCTTTCTTT. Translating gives CASSRGEGGLNTEAFF. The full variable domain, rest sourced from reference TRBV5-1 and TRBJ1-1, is KAGVTQTPRYLIKTRGQQVTLSCSPISGHRSVSWYQQTPGQGLQFLFEYFSETQRNKGNFPGRFSGRQFSNSRSEMNVSTLELGDSALYLCASSRGEGGLNTEAFFGQGTRLTVV.

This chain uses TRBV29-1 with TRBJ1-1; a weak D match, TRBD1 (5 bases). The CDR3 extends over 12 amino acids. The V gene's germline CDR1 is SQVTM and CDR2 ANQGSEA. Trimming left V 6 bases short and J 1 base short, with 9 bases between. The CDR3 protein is CSVGDRNTEAFF. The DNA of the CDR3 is TGCAGCGTCGGAGACAGGAACACTGAAGCTTTCTTT.

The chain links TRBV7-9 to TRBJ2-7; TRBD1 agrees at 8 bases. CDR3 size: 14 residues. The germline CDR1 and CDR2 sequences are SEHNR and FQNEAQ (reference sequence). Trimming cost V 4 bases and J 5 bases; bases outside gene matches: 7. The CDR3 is CASSSDRGSHEQYF. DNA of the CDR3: TGTGCCAGCAGCTCTGACAGGGGATCCCACGAGCAGTACTTC.

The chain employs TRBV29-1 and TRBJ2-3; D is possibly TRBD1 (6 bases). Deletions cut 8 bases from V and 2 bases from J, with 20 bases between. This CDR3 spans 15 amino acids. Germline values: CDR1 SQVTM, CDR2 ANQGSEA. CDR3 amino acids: CSPNPGQTFTDTQYF. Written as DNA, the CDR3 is TGCAGCCCGAACCCAGGACAGACGTTCACAGATACGCAGTATTTT.

CDR3 sequence (DNA): TGTGCCCGGTTTACACGGGGGGGTGGGGCAGATACGCAGTATTTT. Translated: CARFTRGGGADTQYF. The V call is TRBV6-1, the J call TRBJ2-3, with 8 positions matching TRBD2. The germline gives CDR1 MNHNS, CDR2 SASEGT. This CDR3 is 15 amino acids long. The V and J ends lost 11 bases and 4 bases, in that order; junction bases with no gene match: 14.